The clone carrying this T cell receptor (beta chain) was picked up many times. The antigen remains undetermined. Unique molecular identifiers were attached to individual cDNA molecules within the library. MiXCR, applied by TCRdb to the RACE reads, yields one record per CDR3 protein. The sample lists 180,000 or so distinct CDR3 sequences; 14% were seen once. The time point was: patch test 1, 2 weeks after DPC sensitization. As to treatment: therapeutic diphenylcyclopropenone sensitization with weekly scalp DPC. Blood draws came before every patch-test application. The data are from a study of human T cells and chemical hapten exposure. Study-wide points: In the PT1 data, expanded TCR counts showed a positive correlation with patch test score.

The sample in question was whole blood, obtained in connection with sensitization to the hapten diphenylcyclopropenone (DPC). The TCR sequence derives from a young woman with alopecia areata. Some clones in this sample may be carry-over from other donors' samples.

DNA of the CDR3: TGTGCCAGCAGTCCCTGGTTCGGACAGGGACTTTCACCCCTCCACTTT. Translating it yields CASSPWFGQGLSPLHF. The chain is built from TRBV27 and TRBJ1-6; 8 nucleotides match TRBD1. With 5 bases clipped from V and 9 bases from J, the junction kept 12 bases outside the gene matches. There are 16 residues in the CDR3. Germline V gene sequence: CDR1 MNHEY, CDR2 SMNVEV (reference sequence).